Below, 5 T cell receptor beta chains from the same sample are listed, as sequenced in a study of T cells in Graves' hyperthyroidism and ophthalmopathy. RNA transcripts provided the source from which TCR beta CDR3 regions were amplified. HTBI primers drove first-round RT-PCR of the TCR CDR3. From the multiplex PCR reads, TCRdb called clonotypes with MiXCR, one entry per CDR3 protein. The sample contains a few hundred thousand distinct CDR3 sequences, about 18% of which appear only once. Specimen: blood. These receptors all come from a man in his forties with Graves' hyperthyroidism.

This clonotype was counted only a few times. The rearrangement joins TRBV9 to TRBJ1-4; possibly TRBD1 for D (5 bases). CDR1 and CDR2 (germline): SGDLS, YYNGEE. The CDR3 sequence is 14 residues long. Trimming took off 3 bases at V and 5 bases at J, with 11 bases between the two ends. The CDR3 here is CASSGGSGNEKLFF. CDR3 nucleotide sequence: TGTGCCAGCAGCGGCGGGTCAGGGAATGAAAAACTGTTTTTT. The whole variable domain, remainder taken from reference TRBV9 and TRBJ1-4, is DSGVTQTPKHLITATGQRVTLRCSPRSGDLSVYWYQQSLDQGLQFLIQYYNGEERAKGNILERFSAQQFPDLHSELNLSSLELGDSALYFCASSGGSGNEKLFFGSGTQLSVL.

This clonotype was recorded at least ten times. The chain joins TRBV28 to TRBJ1-1; 9 bases fit TRBD1. In germline, CDR1 is MDHEN, CDR2 SYDVKM. Trimming at V came to 6 bases and at J to 1 base, leaving 6 bases not matched to a gene. The length of the CDR3 is 15 residues. CDR3 DNA sequence: TGTGCCAGCAGAGCGCCGGGACAGGGGAACACTGAAGCTTTCTTT. It specifies CASRAPGQGNTEAFF.

The rearrangement joins TRBV14 to TRBJ1-1, with D unclear. CDR1 is SGHDN, CDR2 FVKESK, per germline. The CDR3 totals 14 residues. Trimming removed 0 bases from V and 3 bases from J, with 8 bases in between. The CDR3, as DNA: TGTGCCAGCAGCCAAGAGCTAGGGTACACTGAAGCTTTCTTT. This codes for CASSQELGYTEAFF.

Only a few counts were recorded for this clonotype. The chain has TRBV19 and TRBJ1-2; tentatively, D is TRBD1 (6 bases). The CDR3 is made up of 17 amino acids. Trimming stripped 4 bases from V and 4 bases from J, with 22 bases between. Looked up from germline, CDR1 is LNHDA and CDR2 is SQIVND (reference sequence). CDR3 DNA sequence: TGTGCCAGTAGTACCTCGGGACACCGAAGAACTTTCTATGGCTACACCTTC. Protein sequence: CASSTSGHRRTFYGYTF.

The chain links TRBV7-9 to TRBJ2-1; 7 positions agree with TRBD1. The germline V gene encodes CDR1 SEHNR and CDR2 FQNEAQ (reference sequence). J gave up 4 bases and V 3 bases, and 6 bases lay outside the gene matches. The CDR3 has 15 residues. The CDR3 DNA sequence: TGTGCCAGCAGCTTGACCCTGGGACAGTACAATGAGCAGTTCTTC. Its translation: CASSLTLGQYNEQFF. Full variable domain (remainder filled in from reference TRBV7-9 and TRBJ2-1): DTGVSQNPRHKITKRGQNVTFRCDPISEHNRLYWYRQTLGQGPEFLTYFQNEAQLEKSRLLSDRFSAERPKGSFSTLEIQRTEQGDSAMYLCASSLTLGQYNEQFFGPGTRLTVL.